One and the same sample provided the 15 T cell receptor beta chains below, sequenced in a study of T-cell reconstitution after alpha-beta-depleted transplantation in children. Preparation of the TCRbeta library used unique molecular identifiers. TCRdb redid the calling of the PCR reads with MiXCR, one entry per CDR3 protein. The repertoire holds roughly 400,000 distinct CDR3 sequences, with approximately 42% as singletons. The sequenced sample was PBMCs, obtained before TCRalphabeta/CD19-depleted stem cell transplant. The origin of the receptors is a girl aged 2-10 years with aplastic anemia, due to receive a stem cell transplant.

This clonotype has just one count. This chain links TRBV27 with TRBJ2-7; 7 nucleotides match TRBD1. Germline CDR1 is MNHEY and CDR2 is SMNVEV (reference sequence). V shed 0 bases, J shed 3 bases, and the junction held 8 bases outside the gene matches. This CDR3 region has 16 residues. CDR3 sequence (DNA): TGTGCCAGCAGTTTATCAGGCTGGGACAGTGTCTACGAGCAGTACTTC. Translating it yields CASSLSGWDSVYEQYF.

In the case of this clonotype: This may stem from a read error, because a much larger clone lies one nucleotide away. This chain uses TRBV20-1 with TRBJ1-5; D is uncertain. The CDR3 is 17 amino acids. The germline V gene has CDR1 DFQATT and CDR2 SNEGSKA (reference sequence). CDR3 bases: TGCTGTGCTAGGGAGCTCCCTCATCAAGGCAGCAATCAGCCCCAGCATTTT. As protein: CCARELPHQGSNQPQHF.

The V and J genes are TRBV28 and TRBJ2-7; the match to TRBD2 covers 8 bases. The V gene end was trimmed by 2 bases and the J gene end by 1 base; junction bases not matched to a gene: 7. Per germline, CDR1 MDHEN and CDR2 SYDVKM. The CDR3 consists of 16 residues. The CDR3 nucleotides are TGTGCCAGCAGTTTAACGCAGCGGGAGCGATCCTACGAGCAGTACTTC. It encodes CASSLTQRERSYEQYF.

The genes are TRBV20-1 and TRBJ2-3, with a tentative D call TRBD2 (6 bases). The CDR3 is made up of 14 amino acids. CDR1 is DFQATT and CDR2 is SNEGSKA in the germline V gene (reference sequence). Trimming removed 1 base from V and 8 bases from J, with 16 bases in between. CDR3 in DNA: TGCAGTGCTAGAGGACTAGTCGTAGGCGGTACGCAGTATTTT. Translated, it gives CSARGLVVGGTQYF.

The J gene is TRBJ2-2, the V gene TRBV3-1, with TRBD1 identical over 12 bases. This CDR3 contains 18 residues. Germline trimming cut 4 bases from V and 7 bases from J; bases unmatched to any gene: 13. Per germline, CDR1 LGHDT and CDR2 YNNKEL (reference sequence). As DNA, the CDR3 is TGTGCCAGCAGCCCAGGGCCGGGACAGGGGGCGCCCAACGGGGAGCTGTTTTTT. This codes for CASSPGPGQGAPNGELFF.

This chain's CDR3 is CASSPLDRGRTGELFF. In nucleotides, the CDR3 is TGTGCCAGCAGCCCGCTCGACAGGGGGAGGACCGGGGAGCTGTTTTTT. The chain combines TRBV7-8 with TRBJ2-2, with TRBD1 matching 9 bases. The CDR3 consists of 16 residues. V dropped 5 bases and J dropped 5; count of bases not matched to a gene: 9. Germline CDR1 SGHVS, CDR2 FQNEAQ.

This clonotype was seen a few times. The chain carries TRBV9 and TRBJ2-3, with 8 bases lining up with TRBD2. Germline assignment: CDR1 SGDLS and CDR2 YYNGEE. This CDR3 contains 14 residues. With 4 bases clipped from V and 6 bases from J, the junction kept 7 bases outside the gene matches. The CDR3 nucleotides are TGTGCCAGCAGCCCGGCGGGAGGATCTGATACGCAGTATTTT. Translation gives CASSPAGGSDTQYF.

A word on this clonotype: Its ends do not fully match the called genes, so a read error is possible. The CDR3 sequence: CAWASNTEAYF. The CDR3 DNA reads as TGTGCCTGGGCCTCCAACACTGAAGCTTACTTT. This chain connects TRBV30 to TRBJ1-1; unclear D gene. This CDR3 has 11 residues. Germline V gene lookup returns CDR1 GTSNPN and CDR2 SVGIG (reference sequence).

In this sample, this clonotype turned up a few times. The chain has TRBV29-1 and TRBJ1-1; D gene ambiguous. Trimming took 1 base from V and 0 from J, leaving 15 bases between them. Germline V gene data show CDR1 as SQVTM and CDR2 as ANQGSEA. CDR3 length: 16 amino acids. The CDR3 region is CSVEGVKSVMNTEAFF. The CDR3 nucleotides read TGCAGCGTTGAAGGCGTAAAGTCCGTTATGAACACTGAAGCTTTCTTT. Complete variable domain (other parts from reference TRBV29-1 and TRBJ1-1): SAVISQKPSRDICQRGTSLTIQCQVDSQVTMMFWYRQQPGQSLTLIATANQGSEATYESGFVIDKFPISRPNLTFSTLTVSNMSPEDSSIYLCSVEGVKSVMNTEAFFGQGTRLTVV.

This clonotype has at least ten counts. The chain carries TRBV7-2 and TRBJ1-2; D not resolved. V gave up 3 bases and J gave up 3 bases, with 8 bases separating them. CDR3 length: 13 amino acids. CDR1 SGHTA and CDR2 FQGNSA come from the germline V gene. The CDR3 spells CASSFPGHYGYTF. The DNA of the CDR3 is TGTGCCAGCAGCTTCCCCGGCCACTATGGCTACACCTTC.

The rearrangement uses TRBV7-2 and TRBJ1-5; the match to TRBD1 covers 7 bases. The CDR3 loop spans 15 amino acids. Germline CDR1 SGHTA, CDR2 FQGNSA. The V and J ends lost 4 bases and 0 bases, in that order; junction bases with no gene match: 3. The CDR3 sequence is CASSSGQFSNQPQHF. The CDR3 DNA reads as TGTGCCAGCAGCTCGGGACAGTTTAGCAATCAGCCCCAGCATTTT.

This clonotype occurred many times. The J gene is TRBJ1-2, the V gene TRBV7-2, with TRBD1 identical over 9 bases. The CDR3 sequence is 14 residues long. Germline V CDR1 and CDR2: SGHTA, FQGNSA. V was pared by 6 bases and J by 3 bases, with 5 bases of the junction left unmatched. The CDR3 loop is CASSFDRGYYGYTF. The CDR3 region has the DNA TGTGCCAGCAGTTTCGACAGGGGGTACTATGGCTACACCTTC.

The table lists this clonotype with a few counts. The rearrangement uses TRBV20-1 and TRBJ2-5; D call uncertain. The V end was cut by 5 bases, the J end by 7 bases, with 11 bases between. There are 11 residues in the CDR3. From germline, CDR1 is DFQATT and CDR2 SNEGSKA (reference sequence). CDR3 protein: CSAPTYRTQYF. The CDR3 DNA sequence: TGCAGTGCTCCTACTTATCGGACCCAGTACTTC.

This clonotype was counted many times. The genes are TRBV20-1 and TRBJ1-4; 7 nucleotides match TRBD1. The V and J ends lost 2 bases and 1 base, in that order; junction bases with no gene match: 4. The V gene's germline CDR1 is DFQATT and CDR2 SNEGSKA (reference sequence). CDR3 size: 15 residues. Here the CDR3 reads CSARLRGVTNEKLFF. The CDR3 nucleotides are TGCAGTGCTAGACTCAGGGGGGTAACTAATGAAAAACTGTTTTTT.

V and J are TRBV20-1 and TRBJ1-1, with TRBD1 as a possible D gene (6 bases). V lost 2 bases, J lost 3 bases, and 16 bases lay in between. Germline V gene sequence: CDR1 DFQATT, CDR2 SNEGSKA (reference sequence). The CDR3 extends over 15 amino acids. CDR3 sequence reads: CSARKGRGSDTEAFF. For the CDR3, the DNA is TGCAGTGCTAGAAAGGGGAGGGGGTCGGACACTGAAGCTTTCTTT.